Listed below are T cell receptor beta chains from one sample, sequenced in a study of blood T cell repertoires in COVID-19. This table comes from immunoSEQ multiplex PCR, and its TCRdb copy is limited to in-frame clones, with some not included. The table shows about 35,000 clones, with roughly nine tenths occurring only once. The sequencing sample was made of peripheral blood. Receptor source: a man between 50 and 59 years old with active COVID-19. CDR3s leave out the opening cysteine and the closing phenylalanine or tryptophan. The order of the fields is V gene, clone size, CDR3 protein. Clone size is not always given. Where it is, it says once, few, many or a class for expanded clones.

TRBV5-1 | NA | ASSLGGATYEQY
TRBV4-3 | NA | ASSQELASDTQY
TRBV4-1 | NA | ASTAGTGGLGEQF
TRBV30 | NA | AWTRDRSNTEAF
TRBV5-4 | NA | ASSLTSGVYNEQF
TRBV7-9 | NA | ASSLPSRLAGGRNEQF
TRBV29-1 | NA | SVEGHGNGELF
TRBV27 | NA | ASKKENRDGAEAF
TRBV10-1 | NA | ASSPGTSTSGGNEQF
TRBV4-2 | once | ASSREGTGELF
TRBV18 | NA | ASSPSRVRISYNEQF
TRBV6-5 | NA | ASRGPFQLYEQY
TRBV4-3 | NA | ASSLTDIRTDTQY
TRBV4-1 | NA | ASSHSGGTSGRAGTDTQY
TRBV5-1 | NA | ASSANPGSVTDTQY
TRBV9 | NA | ASSVVAAAGNTIY
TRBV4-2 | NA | ASSQGLAGSSDTQY
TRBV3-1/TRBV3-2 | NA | ASSYGLAGGIEQF
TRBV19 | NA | ASSNPSNTGELF
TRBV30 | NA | AWSVQPLSYNEQF
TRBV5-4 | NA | ASSAKNTEAF
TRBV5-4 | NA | ASSSRGSSYNEQF
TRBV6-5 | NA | ASRDRGLDSPLH